This T cell receptor (beta chain) was sequenced for a study of cytomegalovirus exposure and HLA in healthy donors. Notes on the study in general: High specificity and sensitivity for cytomegalovirus status were reported for the classifier. The authors enumerated 150 to 200 TCR beta chains as linked to cytomegalovirus.

Measured with immunoSEQ multiplex PCR; TCRdb has only the in-frame clones, and not every one. The table shows roughly 70,000 clones, with nearly 96% occurring only once. With V trimmed by 6 bases and J by 3 bases, 8 bases remained unmatched. Germline-derived CDR1 and CDR2 are MNHNY and SVGAGI (reference sequence). The CDR3 has 14 amino acids. With regard to this clone: Its antigen is not identified.

The receptor was derived from a woman aged 18 to 35 in good health and CMV-seropositive. The chain employs TRBV6-6 and TRBJ2-7, with 7 bases identical to TRBD2. Sequencing was carried out using PBMCs. The CDR3 DNA reads as TGTGCCAGCAGACTGACTAGCACAAACTACGAGCAGTACTTC. Amino acid sequence: CASRLTSTNYEQYF.